Listed here is a single TCR beta chain. In the authors' workflow: Quantification of nucleated cells was approximated via reference gene primer amplification. The data were produced by immunoSEQ multiplex PCR, yet TCRdb's version contains in-frame clones alone and is incomplete. From that table come the V and J calls and clone size; the DNA was used to work out D and trimming. Counted here are roughly 300,000 clones, 80% to 90% occurring once; the ten biggest clones make up approximately 4.4%. This sample is part of a study of blood T cell repertoires in COVID-19. Donors were grouped by their self-reported clinical history. The CDR3 spans 15 residues. Germline V gene lookup returns CDR1 SGHTA and CDR2 FQGTGA. The trim removed 5 bases at V and 7 bases at J, leaving 7 bases unmatched.

Sequenced input: PBMCs or T cells enriched from blood (not recorded which). The gene calls are TRBV7-3 and TRBJ2-1, with 11 positions matching TRBD2. The TCR was taken from a woman aged 40 to 49 with acute COVID-19. CDR3 loop: CASSLTSGEPNEQFF. The CDR3 DNA reads TGTGCCAGCAGCCTGACTAGCGGGGAGCCTAATGAGCAGTTCTTC.